This T cell receptor beta chain was sequenced in a study of cytomegalovirus exposure and HLA in healthy donors. Study-wide context: Earlier findings included some 100 million unique TCR beta sequences obtained from about 179 million T cells.

Germline lookup yields CDR1 ENHRY and CDR2 SYGVKD. V lost 6 bases and J 4 bases, leaving 15 bases between the germline ends. The CDR3 is 14 amino acids. As for this clone: Its antigen is currently unknown.

PCR employed 60 Vbeta and 13 Jbeta primers. Data came from immunoSEQ multiplex PCR; TCRdb stores just in-frame clones and leaves some out. The sample comprises more than 150,000 clones, around three quarters of which are singletons, and 0.5% to 0.8% rests with the top ten. Overall study results and limits: It was about 180 TCR beta chains that were listed as cytomegalovirus-associated. The authors later found HLA-associated TCR beta chains more clonally expanded than equally common others.

The V call is TRBV10-3, the J call TRBJ2-5; tentatively, D is TRBD2 (5 bases). The sequence derives from a boy between 10 and 17 years old in good health and CMV-seronegative. Sequenced material: PBMCs. This CDR3 reads CAIRDSSEGETQYF. The CDR3 region has the DNA TGTGCCATCAGGGACTCCTCCGAGGGAGAGACCCAGTACTTC.